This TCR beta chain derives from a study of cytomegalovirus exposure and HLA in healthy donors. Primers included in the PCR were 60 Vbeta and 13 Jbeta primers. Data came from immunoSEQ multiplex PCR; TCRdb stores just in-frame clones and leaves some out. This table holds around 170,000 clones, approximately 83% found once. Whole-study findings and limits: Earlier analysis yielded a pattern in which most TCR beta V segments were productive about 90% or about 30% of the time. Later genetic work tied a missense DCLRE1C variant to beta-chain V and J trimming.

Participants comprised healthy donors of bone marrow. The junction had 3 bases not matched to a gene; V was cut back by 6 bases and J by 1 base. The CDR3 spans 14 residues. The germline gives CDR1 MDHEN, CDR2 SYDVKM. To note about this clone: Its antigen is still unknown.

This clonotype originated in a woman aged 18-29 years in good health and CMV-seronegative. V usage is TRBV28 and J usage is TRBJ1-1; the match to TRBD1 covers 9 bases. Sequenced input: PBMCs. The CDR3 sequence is CASRPGQGNTEAFF. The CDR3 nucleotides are TGTGCCAGCAGGCCGGGACAGGGGAACACTGAAGCTTTCTTT.